Reported below is one T cell receptor beta chain. Its antigen is currently not known. Base qualities are missing; no much larger clone stands one base away. The sample originates from a study of beta chain features in type 1 diabetes (dated by TCRdb to about 2018). Turning to the overall study: Patients and healthy donors did not differ in mean age, gender distribution, total cell number or subset yield. Across all samples, some 100,000,000 sorted cells were examined, and cell number per subset correlated strongly with RNA yield. Whereas all 30 or so donors provided naive and central memory subsets, regulatory and stem cell-like memory subsets were isolated from just 8 patients and about 8 healthy donors. In the study, TCRB repertoires of sorted circulating CD4+ T cell subsets from recently diagnosed type 1 diabetes patients were compared with those of matched healthy donors.

CDR1 and CDR2, per the germline V gene, are LGHNT and FRNRAP. The CDR3 numbers 15 residues from cysteine through phenylalanine. CDR3 DNA is the only sequence kept; it has 45 bases, read in frame from the first base. V ends up 6 bases short and J 11 bases short, with an unmatched junction base count of 9. From each donor, a single peripheral blood sample of approximately 0.11 L on average was drawn into heparinised tubes. Using a panel that included CD45RO, CCR7, CD25, CD127, CD95 and CD27, naive, central memory, regulatory and stem cell-like memory CD4+ T cells were sorted on a BD FACSAria II. A purity above 95% was achieved for all sorted populations. PBMCs were isolated right away by Lymphoprep density gradient centrifugation and were stained directly, without culture. Samples were stained and sorted in pairs, with one healthy donor and one patient per experiment, so that batch effects were minimized.

What the study reported, not specific to this receptor: The naive, central memory and regulatory TCRB repertoires appeared to resemble one another more closely among patients than among healthy donors. A moderate but significant shortening of TCRB CDR3 length was observed in type 1 diabetes patients in all four CD4+ subsets. PCR may preferentially amplify shorter templates, but because patient and control samples were amplified and corrected together, any resulting skew would affect both groups equally. Sequencing cDNA rather than genomic DNA could over-represent highly expressing activated cells, although activation and CD3 levels did not differ between groups. Because small numbers of individuals were included in the HLA sub-analyses, any influence of HLA type on TCRB rearrangement was left unresolved. Fewer insertions and more nucleotide deletions at VDJ recombination sites were observed in patients with type 1 diabetes, implying thymic rearrangement abnormalities.

The High Capacity cDNA Reverse Transcription Kit was used to reverse transcribe all of the isolated RNA, meaning that expressed TCRB transcripts were what got sequenced. Naive, central memory and regulatory T cell samples underwent deep immunoSEQ sequencing, averaging around 4 million total reads per sample. After sorted cells were lysed in RLT buffer, RNA was extracted with DNase-treated RNeasy Micro or Mini kits, with the choice depending on cell number. Each cell subset was processed separately to prevent cross-contamination, with patient and healthy donor samples processed together. The immunoSEQ multiplex PCR was used to amplify TCRB sequences from cDNA, generating 87-bp fragments that spanned the CDR3 region. Sequencing of the amplicons was performed on the Illumina HiSeq platform. The study's own analysis went as follows. PCR bias was corrected computationally using synthetic template baselines, and reads within Hamming distance 2 were collapsed, with unmergeable singletons discarded. By aligning reads against IMGT, V, D and J genes, CDR3 length, and insertions or deletions at six rearrangement sites were assigned. Within each subset, clonotype counts were normalized to sorted cell number, and only after that were true diversity and Gini coefficients computed with the tcR R package. The overlap coefficient, calculated on TCRB nucleotide sequences, was used to measure repertoire sharing. Out-of-frame TCRB sequences from naive cells were analyzed as a proxy for the pre-selection repertoire. As stored in TCRdb, this immuneACCESS dataset retains in-frame rearrangements with V and J assigned. A fraction of the clones does not appear; measured against another copy, unresolved V genes explain less than half of the discrepancy, and the remainder lacks a known reason. V, J and clone size are taken as reported in that table, and D and trimming were inferred from the DNA itself. The sample contains 450,000 or so clones, about an eighth of them found a single time. Approximately 0.05% of the sample comes from the top ten.

The chain is made from TRBV12-5 and TRBJ2-1; 14 nucleotides in the junction match TRBD2. The TCR originated in a woman aged 18-35 years in good health. Input material: naive CD4+ T cells from blood. What the cell subset or site label conveys for this sample: true naive CD4+ T cells. The bases read TGTGCTAGTGGACTTGGGACTAGCGGGAGTCGTAAGCAGTTCTTC. It specifies CASGLGTSGSRKQFF.